This TCR beta chain originates from a study of blood T cell repertoires in COVID-19. Study-level background: Italy, Spain and the United States were the sources of the convalescent and acute COVID-19 samples. PBMCs, B-cell-depleted T cells, or T cells provided the cDNA or gDNA that made up the material.

Participants came from 20 to 25 US areas, aged roughly 18 to 89 years. What the recovered Cohort 3 donors had was two negative PCRs, clearance, or symptom resolution. This clone was seen once. The junction departs from germline at one end; a sequencing error may be responsible. Produced via immunoSEQ multiplex PCR; TCRdb's table is partial and in-frame only. The data hold under 200,000 clones, with around four fifths observed a single time. The CDR3 totals 13 residues. CDR1 and CDR2 from the germline V gene are MNHEY and SMNVEV (reference sequence). The chain couples TRBV27 to TRBJ2-1; D remains ambiguous. The sequence came from a man between 50 and 59 years old who had recovered from COVID-19. Sequencing was carried out using PBMCs or T cells enriched from blood (not recorded which). The CDR3 here is CASSFYSNNEQFF. DNA for the CDR3: TGTGCCAGCAGTTTCTACTCCAACAATGAGCAGTTCTTC.